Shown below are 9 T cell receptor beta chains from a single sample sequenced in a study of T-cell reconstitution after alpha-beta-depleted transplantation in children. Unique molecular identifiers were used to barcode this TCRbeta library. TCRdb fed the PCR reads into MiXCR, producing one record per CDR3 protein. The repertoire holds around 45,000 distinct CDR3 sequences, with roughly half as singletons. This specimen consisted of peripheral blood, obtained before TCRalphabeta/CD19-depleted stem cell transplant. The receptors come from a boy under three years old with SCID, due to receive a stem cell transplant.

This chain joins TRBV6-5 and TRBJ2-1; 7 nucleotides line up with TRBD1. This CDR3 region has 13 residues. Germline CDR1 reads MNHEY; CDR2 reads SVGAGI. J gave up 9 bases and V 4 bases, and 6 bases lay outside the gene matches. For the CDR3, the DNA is TGTGCCAGCAGTTTAACAGGGGTGGGTGAGCAGTTCTTC. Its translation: CASSLTGVGEQFF.

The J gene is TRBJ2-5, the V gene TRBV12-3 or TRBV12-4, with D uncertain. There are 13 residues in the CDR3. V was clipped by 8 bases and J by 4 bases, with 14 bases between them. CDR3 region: CASGKGQGETQYF. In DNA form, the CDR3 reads TGTGCCAGCGGTAAAGGGCAAGGAGAGACCCAGTACTTC.

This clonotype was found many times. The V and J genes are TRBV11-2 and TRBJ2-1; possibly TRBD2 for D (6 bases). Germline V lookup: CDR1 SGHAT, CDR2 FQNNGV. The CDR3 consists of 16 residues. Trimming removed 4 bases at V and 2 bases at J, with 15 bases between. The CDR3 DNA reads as TGTGCCAGCAGCTCTTCATGGCGGGGCACCTACAATGAGCAGTTCTTC. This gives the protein CASSSSWRGTYNEQFF.

The CDR3 reads CASSQEGLVNEQFF. CDR3 nucleotides: TGTGCCAGCAGCCAAGAGGGACTAGTCAATGAGCAGTTCTTC. The genes are TRBV4-2 and TRBJ2-1; 8 bases align to TRBD2. The length of the CDR3 is 14 residues. From germline, CDR1 is LGHNA and CDR2 YNFKEQ. After removal of 0 bases from V and 6 bases from J, the junction contained 1 base not matched to a gene.

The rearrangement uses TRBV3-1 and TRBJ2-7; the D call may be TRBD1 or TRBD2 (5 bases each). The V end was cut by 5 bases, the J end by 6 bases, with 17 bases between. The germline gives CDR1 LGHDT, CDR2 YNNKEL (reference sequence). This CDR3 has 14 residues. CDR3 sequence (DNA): TGTGCCAGCAGCGGTTGGGGGAACCAATTCGAGCAGTACTTC. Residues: CASSGWGNQFEQYF.

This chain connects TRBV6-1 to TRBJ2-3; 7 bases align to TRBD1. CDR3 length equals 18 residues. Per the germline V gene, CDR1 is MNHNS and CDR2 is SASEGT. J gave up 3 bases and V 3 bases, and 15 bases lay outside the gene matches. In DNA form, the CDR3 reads TGTGCCAGCAGTGATATAGCCTCGACAGGGATTGCAACAGATACGCAGTATTTT. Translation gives CASSDIASTGIATDTQYF.

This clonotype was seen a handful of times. CDR3 DNA: TGCGCCAGCAGCAAGGGGGGGGACTACAATGAGCAGTTCTTC. Translation gives CASSKGGDYNEQFF. The chain couples TRBV5-1 to TRBJ2-1; D is perhaps TRBD2 (7 bases). V shed 4 bases and J shed 3 bases, with 11 bases lying between them. Per germline, CDR1 SGHRS and CDR2 YFSETQ. CDR3 length: 14 amino acids.

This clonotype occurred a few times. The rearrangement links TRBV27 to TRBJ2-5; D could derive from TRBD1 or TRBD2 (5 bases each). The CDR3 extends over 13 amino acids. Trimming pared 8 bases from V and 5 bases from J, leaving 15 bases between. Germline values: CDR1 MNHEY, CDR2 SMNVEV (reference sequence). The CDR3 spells CASGSLGEETQYF. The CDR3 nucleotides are TGTGCCAGCGGCAGTTTAGGGGAGGAGACCCAGTACTTC.

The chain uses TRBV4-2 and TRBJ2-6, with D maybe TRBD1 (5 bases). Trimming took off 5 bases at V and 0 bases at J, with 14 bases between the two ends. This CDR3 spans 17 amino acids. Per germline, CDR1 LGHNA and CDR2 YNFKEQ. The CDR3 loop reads CASSKQGEYSGANVLTF. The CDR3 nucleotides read TGTGCCAGCAGCAAGCAGGGCGAATACTCTGGGGCCAACGTCCTGACTTTC.